This T cell receptor (beta chain) was sequenced for a study of cytomegalovirus exposure and HLA in healthy donors. V was pared by 5 bases and J by 4 bases, with 15 bases between. This CDR3 region has 15 residues. Per germline, CDR1 LNHDA and CDR2 SQIVND (reference sequence). This clone was observed once. Produced via immunoSEQ multiplex PCR; TCRdb's table is partial and in-frame only. The sample carries around 94,000 clones, roughly 94% recorded once. This receptor was identified in a woman under 30 in good health and CMV-seronegative. The rearrangement joins TRBV19 to TRBJ2-1, with D possibly being TRBD2 (7 bases). Sequenced material: PBMCs. CDR3 loop: CASSGGASGYNEQFF. Written as DNA, the CDR3 is TGTGCCAGTAGTGGGGGGGCTAGCGGTTACAATGAGCAGTTCTTC.